A selection of T cell receptor beta chains follows, all from one sample in a study of blood T cell repertoires in COVID-19. Assay: immunoSEQ multiplex PCR; the TCRdb copy retains only in-frame clones and omits some. The profile shows 160,000 or so clones, about 91% of them singletons. The sample comprised peripheral blood. The source of these receptors is a woman aged 50 to 60 with acute or convalescent COVID-19. The CDR3 runs from the conserved cysteine through the conserved F or W. A D gene is named only where the DNA matches it firmly. Expanded clones get a size class; other rows say once, few or many, or leave the size out.

>15|-|TRBV6-5|TRBD2|TRBJ2-1
CATLPLSGSFNEQFF
TGTGCCACCTTGCCCTTGAGCGGGAGTTTTAATGAGCAGTTCTTC
>13|-|TRBV6-5|-|TRBJ1-1
CASRVSGLTEAFF
TGTGCCAGCAGGGTTTCAGGTTTGACTGAAGCTTTCTTT
>15|-|TRBV3-1/TRBV3-2|TRBD2|TRBJ2-1
CASSPFAGGLNEQFF
TGTGCCAGCAGCCCCTTTGCGGGGGGGTTGAATGAGCAGTTCTTC
>15|-|TRBV27|-|TRBJ1-5
CASSPHRDGDQPQHF
TGTGCCAGCAGCCCCCACAGGGATGGGGATCAGCCCCAGCATTTT
>15|-|TRBV5-1|TRBD1|TRBJ2-3
CASSSGQGYTDTQYF
TGCGCCAGCAGCTCTGGACAGGGATACACAGATACGCAGTATTTT
>13|-|TRBV12-3/TRBV12-4|-|TRBJ1-2
CASSLSRYYGYTF
TGTGCCAGCAGTTTATCCCGTTATTATGGCTACACCTTC
>17|-|TRBV15|TRBD2|TRBJ2-5
CATSRGGLAGGHETQYF
TGTGCCACCAGCAGAGGCGGACTAGCGGGGGGGCACGAGACCCAGTACTTC
>15|few|TRBV15|TRBD1|TRBJ1-2
CATSGAGGFDYGYTF
TGTGCCACCAGCGGGGCAGGGGGCTTCGACTATGGCTACACCTTC
>16|once|TRBV7-3|-|TRBJ1-2
CASSLTAAPSNYGYTF
TGTGCCAGCAGCTTAACCGCAGCGCCGTCTAACTATGGCTACACCTTC
>15|-|TRBV18|-|TRBJ2-1
CASSPGAGTGGEQFF
TGTGCCAGCTCACCAGGAGCCGGGACCGGGGGTGAGCAGTTCTTC